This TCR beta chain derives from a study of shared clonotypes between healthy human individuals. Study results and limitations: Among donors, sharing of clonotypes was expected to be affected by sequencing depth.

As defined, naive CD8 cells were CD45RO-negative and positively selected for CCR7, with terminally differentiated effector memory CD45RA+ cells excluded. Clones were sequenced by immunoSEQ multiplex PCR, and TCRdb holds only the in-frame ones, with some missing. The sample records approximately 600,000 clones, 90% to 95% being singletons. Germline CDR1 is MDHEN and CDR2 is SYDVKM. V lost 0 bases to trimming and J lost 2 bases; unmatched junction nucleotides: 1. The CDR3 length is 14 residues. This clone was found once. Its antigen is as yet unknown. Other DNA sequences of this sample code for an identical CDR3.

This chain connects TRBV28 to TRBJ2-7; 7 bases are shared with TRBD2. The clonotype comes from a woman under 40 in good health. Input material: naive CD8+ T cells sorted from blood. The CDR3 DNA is TGTGCCAGCAGTTTATGGGGGAGGGCCTACGAGCAGTACTTC. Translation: CASSLWGRAYEQYF.